This T cell receptor beta chain was obtained from a study of shared clonotypes between healthy human individuals. The CDR3 sequence is 15 residues long. Germline CDR1 MNHEY, CDR2 SMNVEV (reference sequence). The V segment lost 0 bases and the J segment 6 bases; nucleotides outside the gene matches: 5. Using immunoSEQ multiplex PCR, the repertoire was profiled, and TCRdb retains in-frame clones only, with some absent. The sample has a few million clones, roughly 93% seen once. Only CD45RO-negative cells positively selected for CCR7 counted as naive CD8 cells, so terminally differentiated effector memory CD45RA+ cells were excluded.

The chain has TRBV27 and TRBJ2-4, with 7 bases identical to TRBD1. Sample: naive CD8+ T cells from PBMCs. The receptor was isolated from a man aged 18-30 years in good health. Some clones in this sample may be carry-over from other donors' samples. This chain's CDR3 is CASSLSLTGLNIQYF. The DNA of the CDR3 is TGTGCCAGCAGTTTATCTTTGACAGGGCTAAACATTCAGTACTTC.